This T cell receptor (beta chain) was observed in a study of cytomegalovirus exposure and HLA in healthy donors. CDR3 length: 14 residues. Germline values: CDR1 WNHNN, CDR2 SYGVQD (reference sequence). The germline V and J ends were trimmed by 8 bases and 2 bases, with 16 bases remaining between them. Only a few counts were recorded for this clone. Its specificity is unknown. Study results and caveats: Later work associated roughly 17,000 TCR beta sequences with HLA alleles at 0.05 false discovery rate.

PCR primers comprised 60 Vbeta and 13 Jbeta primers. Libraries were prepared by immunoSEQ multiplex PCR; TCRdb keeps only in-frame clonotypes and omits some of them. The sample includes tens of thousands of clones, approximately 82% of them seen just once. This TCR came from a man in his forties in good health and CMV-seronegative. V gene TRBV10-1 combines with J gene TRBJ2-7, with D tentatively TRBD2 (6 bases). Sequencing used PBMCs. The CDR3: CASSDGGVAYEQYF. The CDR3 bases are TGCGCCAGCTCAGACGGAGGGGTGGCCTACGAGCAGTACTTC.